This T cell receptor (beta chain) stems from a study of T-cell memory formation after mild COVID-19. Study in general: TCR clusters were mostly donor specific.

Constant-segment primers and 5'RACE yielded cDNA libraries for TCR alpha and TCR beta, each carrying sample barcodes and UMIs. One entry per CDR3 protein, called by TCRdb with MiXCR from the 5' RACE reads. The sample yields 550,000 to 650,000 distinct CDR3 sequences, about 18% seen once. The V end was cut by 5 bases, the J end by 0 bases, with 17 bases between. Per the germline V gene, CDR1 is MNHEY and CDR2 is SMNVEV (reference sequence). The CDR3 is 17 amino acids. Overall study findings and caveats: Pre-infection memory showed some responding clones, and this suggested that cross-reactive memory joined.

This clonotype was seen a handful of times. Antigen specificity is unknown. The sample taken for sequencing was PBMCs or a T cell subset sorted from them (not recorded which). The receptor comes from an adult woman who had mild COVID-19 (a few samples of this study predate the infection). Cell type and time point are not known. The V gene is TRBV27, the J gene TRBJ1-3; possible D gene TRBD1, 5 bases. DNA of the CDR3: TGTGCCAGCAGTACTTGGGACGGGACGAACTCTGGAAACACCATATATTTT. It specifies CASSTWDGTNSGNTIYF.